The following is a T cell receptor (beta chain) sequence with its context. The junction and the germline gene differ at one end; a read error may be behind it. This record comes from a study of blood T cells in healthy people across ages. Then a second PCR, running roughly 7 to 11 cycles, was carried out with a sample-barcoded 5' primer and a J-beta primer mix. Each CDR3 protein gets one entry after TCRdb re-called the 5' RACE reads with MiXCR. This sample has about 730,000 distinct CDR3 sequences, with more than 40% found just once. Germline values: CDR1 SGHRS, CDR2 YFSETQ. The CDR3 totals 14 residues.

J is TRBJ2-5 and V is TRBV5-1; 8 bases line up with TRBD1. The origin of this receptor is a woman aged 55-69 years in good health. Sequencing used blood. The CDR3 reads CASSYVQGEEAQYF. The CDR3 DNA reads TGCGCCAGCAGCTACGTACAGGGGGAAGAGGCCCAGTACTTC.